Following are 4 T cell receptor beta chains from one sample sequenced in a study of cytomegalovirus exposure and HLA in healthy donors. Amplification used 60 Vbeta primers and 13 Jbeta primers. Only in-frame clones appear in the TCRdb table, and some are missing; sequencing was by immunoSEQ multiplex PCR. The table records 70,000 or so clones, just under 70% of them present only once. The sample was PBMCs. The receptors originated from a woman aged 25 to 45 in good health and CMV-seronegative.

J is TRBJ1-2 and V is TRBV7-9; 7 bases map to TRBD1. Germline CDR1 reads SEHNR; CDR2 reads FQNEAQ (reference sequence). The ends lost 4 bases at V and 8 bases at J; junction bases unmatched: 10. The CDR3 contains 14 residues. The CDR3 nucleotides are TGTGCCAGCAGCTATAGACAGGGCCAAGGGGGCTACACCTTC. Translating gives CASSYRQGQGGYTF.

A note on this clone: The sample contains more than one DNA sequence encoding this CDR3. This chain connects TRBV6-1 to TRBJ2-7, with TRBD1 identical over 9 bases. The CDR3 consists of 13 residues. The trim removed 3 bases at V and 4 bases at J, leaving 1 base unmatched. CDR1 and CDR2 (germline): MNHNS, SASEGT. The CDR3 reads CASSDGQGYEQYF. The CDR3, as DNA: TGTGCCAGCAGTGATGGACAGGGGTACGAGCAGTACTTC.

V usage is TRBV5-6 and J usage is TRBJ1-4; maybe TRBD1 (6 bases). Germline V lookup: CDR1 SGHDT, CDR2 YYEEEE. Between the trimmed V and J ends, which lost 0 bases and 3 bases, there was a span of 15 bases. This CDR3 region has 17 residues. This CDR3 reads CASSLANQGQANEKLFF. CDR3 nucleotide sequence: TGTGCCAGCAGCTTGGCCAACCAGGGGCAAGCTAATGAAAAACTGTTTTTT.

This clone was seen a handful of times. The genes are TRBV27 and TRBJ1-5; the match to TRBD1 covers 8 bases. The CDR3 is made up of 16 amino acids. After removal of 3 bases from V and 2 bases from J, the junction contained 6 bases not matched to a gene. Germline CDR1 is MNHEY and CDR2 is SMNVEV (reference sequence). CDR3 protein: CASSFAGGQGNQPQHF. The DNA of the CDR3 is TGTGCCAGCAGTTTTGCAGGGGGCCAGGGCAATCAGCCCCAGCATTTT.